This entry lists 2 T cell receptor beta chains sequenced from one sample in a study of long-term antiretroviral therapy in people with HIV (dated by TCRdb to between 2021 and 2022). The immunoSEQ hsTCRB v3.0 assay was used at survey level resolution to sequence the TRB variable region. TCRdb limited this immuneACCESS table to in-frame rearrangements with V and J called. A share of clones is missing; checked studies link under half to unresolved V genes, and the rest is unexplained. The sample profile shows about 20,000 clones; 90% of them were found once. Clones ranked in the top ten supply roughly 8.4% of the sample. This material consisted of unsorted PBMCs, taken approximately 4.2 years before starting antiretroviral therapy. All receptors derive from a woman in her thirties with HIV.

This clone was detected only once. The V and J genes are TRBV5-6 and TRBJ1-2, with D possibly matching TRBD1 (6 bases). Germline CDR1 SGHDT, CDR2 YYEEEE. V was trimmed by 2 bases and J by 4 bases, leaving 15 bases between them. This CDR3 contains 15 residues. CDR3 coding DNA: TGTGCCAGCAGCTTAATGGGGGGGCGATCCTATGGCTACACCTTC. Protein: CASSLMGGRSYGYTF.

V usage is TRBV4-1 and J usage is TRBJ1-6, with D possibly TRBD1 on 5 matching bases. V lost 6 bases to trimming and J lost 6 bases, with 12 bases between them. CDR3 length: 14 residues. Germline V CDR1 and CDR2: MGHRA, YSYEKL. CDR3 in DNA: TGCGCCAGCAGGGGGAACGGGGGTAATTCACCCCTCCACTTT. Translating gives CASRGNGGNSPLHF.